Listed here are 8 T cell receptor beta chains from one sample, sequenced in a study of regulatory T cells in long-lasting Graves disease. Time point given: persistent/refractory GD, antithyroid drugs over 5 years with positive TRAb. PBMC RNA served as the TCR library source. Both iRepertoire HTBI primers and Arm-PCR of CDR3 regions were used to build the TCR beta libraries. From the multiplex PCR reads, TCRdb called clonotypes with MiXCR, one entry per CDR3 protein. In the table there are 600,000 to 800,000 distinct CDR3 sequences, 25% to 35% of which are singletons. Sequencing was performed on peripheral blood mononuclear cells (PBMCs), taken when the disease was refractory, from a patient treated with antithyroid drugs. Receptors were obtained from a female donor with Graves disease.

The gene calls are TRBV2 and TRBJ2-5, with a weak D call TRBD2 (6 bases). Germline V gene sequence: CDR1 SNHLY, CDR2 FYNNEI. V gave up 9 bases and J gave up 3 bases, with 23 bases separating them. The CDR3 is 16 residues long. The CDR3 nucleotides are TGTGCCAGTGCCAAACTAGACGGGGGTTCGGAAGAGACCCAGTACTTC. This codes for CASAKLDGGSEETQYF.

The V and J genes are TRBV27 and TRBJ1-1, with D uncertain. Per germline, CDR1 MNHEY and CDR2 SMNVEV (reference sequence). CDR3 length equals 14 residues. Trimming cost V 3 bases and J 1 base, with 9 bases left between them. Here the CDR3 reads CASSFRWRNTEAFF. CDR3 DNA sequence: TGTGCCAGCAGTTTCAGGTGGAGGAACACTGAAGCTTTCTTT.

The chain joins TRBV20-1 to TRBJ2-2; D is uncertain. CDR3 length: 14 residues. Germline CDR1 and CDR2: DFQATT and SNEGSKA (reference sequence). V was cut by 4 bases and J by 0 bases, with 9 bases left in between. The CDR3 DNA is TGCAGTGCTAAATGCGGAACGAACACCGGGGAGCTGTTTTTT. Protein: CSAKCGTNTGELFF.

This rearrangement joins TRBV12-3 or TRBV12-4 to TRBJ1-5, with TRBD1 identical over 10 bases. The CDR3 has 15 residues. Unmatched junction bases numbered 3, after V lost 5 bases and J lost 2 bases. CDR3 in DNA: TGTGCCAGCAGTATGACAGGGGGCGGCAATCAGCCCCAGCATTTT. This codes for CASSMTGGGNQPQHF.

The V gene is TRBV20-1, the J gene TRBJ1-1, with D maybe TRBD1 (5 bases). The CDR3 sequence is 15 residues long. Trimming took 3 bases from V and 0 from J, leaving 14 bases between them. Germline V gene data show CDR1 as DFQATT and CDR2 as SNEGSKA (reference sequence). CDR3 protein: CSARVRPGMNTEAFF. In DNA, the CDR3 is TGCAGTGCTAGGGTTCGTCCAGGGATGAACACTGAAGCTTTCTTT.

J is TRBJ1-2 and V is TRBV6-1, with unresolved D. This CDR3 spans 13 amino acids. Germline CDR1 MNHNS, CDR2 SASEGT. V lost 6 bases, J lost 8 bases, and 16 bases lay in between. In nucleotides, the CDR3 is TGTGCCAGCAGGCCTCAGGAGCGATACGGCTACACCTTC. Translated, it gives CASRPQERYGYTF.

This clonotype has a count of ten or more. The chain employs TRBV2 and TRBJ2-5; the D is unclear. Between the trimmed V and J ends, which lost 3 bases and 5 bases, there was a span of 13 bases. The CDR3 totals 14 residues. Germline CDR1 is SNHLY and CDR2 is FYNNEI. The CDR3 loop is CASSEGRIRETQYF. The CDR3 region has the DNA TGTGCCAGCAGTGAGGGTCGGATTCGGGAGACCCAGTACTTC. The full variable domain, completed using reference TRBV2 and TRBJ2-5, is EPEVTQTPSHQVTQMGQEVILRCVPISNHLYFYWYRQILGQKVEFLVSFYNNEISEKSEIFDDQFSVERPDGSNFTLKIRSTKLEDSAMYFCASSEGRIRETQYFGPGTRLLVL.

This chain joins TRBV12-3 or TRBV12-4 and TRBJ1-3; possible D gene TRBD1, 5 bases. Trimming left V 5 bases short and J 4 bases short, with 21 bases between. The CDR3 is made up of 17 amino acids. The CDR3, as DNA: TGTGCCAGCAGTCCCTACAGGAGGGCCAACGCCGGAAACACCATATATTTT. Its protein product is CASSPYRRANAGNTIYF.